This T cell receptor beta chain comes out of a study of blood T cells in healthy people across ages. Study-wide findings and caveats: Strongly correlated with naive T cell percentage was TCR beta diversity.

The use of a sample-barcoded 5' primer and a J-beta primer mix characterized a second PCR of about 7 to 12 cycles. TCRdb recomputed calls from the 5' RACE reads with MiXCR, one row per CDR3 protein. There are roughly 1 million distinct CDR3 sequences in the sample; approximately 25% occur only once, and less than 0.85% lies in the top ten. With regard to this clonotype: Its matching antigen is unknown.

These same data were also listed under a study on T cells of mothers and their children. In that study: For cDNA synthesis, the complete extracted RNA was used (roughly 1.4 ug per 15 ul). Related mother and child pairs showed slightly greater overlap (not significant) than unrelated pairs did.

The clonotype originates from a girl aged 2 to 10 in good health. Sequencing was carried out using blood.

The CDR3 DNA reads as TGTGCCACCAGTGATCCGGCCGTCCAAGAGACCCAGTACTTC. This codes for CATSDPAVQETQYF. The V gene is TRBV24-1, the J gene TRBJ2-5; D not resolved. V lost 3 bases and J 1 base, leaving 8 bases between the germline ends. The germline CDR1 and CDR2 sequences are KGHDR and SFDVKD. There are 14 residues in the CDR3.